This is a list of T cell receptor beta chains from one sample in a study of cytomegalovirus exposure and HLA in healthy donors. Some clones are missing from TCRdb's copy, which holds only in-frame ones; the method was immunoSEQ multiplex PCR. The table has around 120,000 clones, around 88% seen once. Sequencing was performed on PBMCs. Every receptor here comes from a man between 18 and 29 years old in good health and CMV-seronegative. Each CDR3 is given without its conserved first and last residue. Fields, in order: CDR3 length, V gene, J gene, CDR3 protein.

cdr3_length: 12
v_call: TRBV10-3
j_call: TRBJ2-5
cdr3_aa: AISDFAGGETQY

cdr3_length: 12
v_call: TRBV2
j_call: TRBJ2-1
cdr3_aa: ARRSASGYNEQF

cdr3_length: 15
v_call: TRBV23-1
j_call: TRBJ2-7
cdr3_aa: ASSQLVVTGRAYEQY

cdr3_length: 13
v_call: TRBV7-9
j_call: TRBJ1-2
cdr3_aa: ASSLVSDRGNGYT

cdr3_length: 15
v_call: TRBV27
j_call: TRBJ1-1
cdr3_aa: ASSPPGQGDWNTEAF

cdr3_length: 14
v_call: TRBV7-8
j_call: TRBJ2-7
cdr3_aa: ASSLSGGGLGYEQY

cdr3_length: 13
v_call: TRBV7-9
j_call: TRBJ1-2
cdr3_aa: ASDLKPLTNSGYT

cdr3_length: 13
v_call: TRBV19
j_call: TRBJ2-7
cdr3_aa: ASSSGGVQPYEQY

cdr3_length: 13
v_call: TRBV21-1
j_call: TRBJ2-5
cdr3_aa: ASSFPGQGWETQY

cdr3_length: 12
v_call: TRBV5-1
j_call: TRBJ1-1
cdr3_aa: ASSLPQVNTEAF

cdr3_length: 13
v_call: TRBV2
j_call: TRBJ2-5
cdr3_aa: ASSPSGGNQETQY

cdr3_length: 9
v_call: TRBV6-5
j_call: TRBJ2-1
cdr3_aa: ASTRGHEQF

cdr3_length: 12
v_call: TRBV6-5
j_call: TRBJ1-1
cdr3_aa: ASSLQNWNTEAF

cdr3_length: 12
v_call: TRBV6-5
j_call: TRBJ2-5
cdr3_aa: ASSSLRGRETQY

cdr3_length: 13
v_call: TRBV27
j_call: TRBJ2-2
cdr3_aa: ASWVRTGRTGELF

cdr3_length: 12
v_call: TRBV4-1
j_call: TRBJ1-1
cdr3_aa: ASSRRQGRTEAF

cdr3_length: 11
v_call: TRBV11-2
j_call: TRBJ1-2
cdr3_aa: ASSFNRDYGYT

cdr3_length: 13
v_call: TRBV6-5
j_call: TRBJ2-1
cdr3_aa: ASRAVAGVGNEQF

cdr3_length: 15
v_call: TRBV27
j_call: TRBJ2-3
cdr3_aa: ASSATGRILPPDTQY

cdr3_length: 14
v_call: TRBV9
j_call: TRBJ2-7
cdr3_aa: ASSANTGLAGTSQY

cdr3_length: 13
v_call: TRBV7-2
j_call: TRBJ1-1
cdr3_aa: ASSRRSGGRTEAF

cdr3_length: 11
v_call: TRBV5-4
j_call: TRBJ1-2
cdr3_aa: ASSPRTGGGYT

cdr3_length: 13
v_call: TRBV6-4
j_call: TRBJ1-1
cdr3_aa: ASRQSFLIDTEAF

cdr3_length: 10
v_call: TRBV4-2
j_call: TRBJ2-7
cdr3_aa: ASSPVSKEQY

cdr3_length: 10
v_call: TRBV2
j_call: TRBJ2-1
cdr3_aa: ASSDFSGEQF

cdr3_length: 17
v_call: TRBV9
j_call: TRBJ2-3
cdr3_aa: ASSVAEGGTTPRTDTQY

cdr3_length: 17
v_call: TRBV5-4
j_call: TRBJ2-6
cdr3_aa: ASSLGGGWSSSGANVLT

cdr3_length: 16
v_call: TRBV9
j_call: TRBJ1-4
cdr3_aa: ASSTSPTGGRSNEKLF

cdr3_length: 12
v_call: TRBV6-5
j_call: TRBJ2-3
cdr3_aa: ASSYTGGRDTQY

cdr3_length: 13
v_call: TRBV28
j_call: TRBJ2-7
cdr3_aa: ASSLPTGDSYEQY

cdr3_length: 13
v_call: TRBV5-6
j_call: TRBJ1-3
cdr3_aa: ASSIAPRAGNTIY

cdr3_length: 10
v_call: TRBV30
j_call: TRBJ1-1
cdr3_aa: AWNRGRTEAF

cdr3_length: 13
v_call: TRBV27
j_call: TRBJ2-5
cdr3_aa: ASSPRTGNVETQY

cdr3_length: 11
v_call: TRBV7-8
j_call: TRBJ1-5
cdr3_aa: ASSQTGTGFSH

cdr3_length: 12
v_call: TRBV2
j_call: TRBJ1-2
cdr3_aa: ASLSTGGVYGYT

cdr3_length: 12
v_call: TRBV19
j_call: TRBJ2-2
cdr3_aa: ASSRQGNTGELF

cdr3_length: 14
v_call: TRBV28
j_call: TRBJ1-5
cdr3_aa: ATAGRRVIVNQPQH

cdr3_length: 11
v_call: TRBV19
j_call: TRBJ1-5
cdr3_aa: ASSIGQAQPQH